Included here is one TCR beta chain sequence, with context. This sample stems from a study of blood T cell repertoires in COVID-19. Method: immunoSEQ multiplex PCR; TCRdb's copy keeps in-frame clones and lacks some. The table includes over 250,000 clones, about nine tenths detected once. The V gene's germline CDR1 is LNHDA and CDR2 SQIVND (reference sequence). The CDR3 has 14 amino acids. The V end was cut by 2 bases, the J end by 6 bases, with 11 bases between. The chain joins TRBV19 to TRBJ1-5, with D possibly TRBD1 on 5 matching bases. Sequenced sample: peripheral blood. This receptor was obtained from a man aged 50-59 years with acute or convalescent COVID-19. DNA for the CDR3: TGTGCCAGTAGTATATACCGGGGGGTTCAGCCCCAGCATTTT. Translation gives CASSIYRGVQPQHF. Full variable domain (remainder filled in from reference TRBV19 and TRBJ1-5): DGGITQSPKYLFRKEGQNVTLSCEQNLNHDAMYWYRQDPGQGLRLIYYSQIVNDFQKGDIAEGYSVSREKKESFPLTVTSAQKNPTAFYLCASSIYRGVQPQHFGDGTRLSIL.